A selection of T cell receptor beta chains follows, all from one sample in a study of patients and donors after allogeneic stem cell transplantation. TCRdb ran MiXCR on the RT-PCR reads and lists one entry per CDR3 protein. Counted here are about 960,000 distinct CDR3 sequences, about 20% occurring once; the ten biggest clones make up roughly 6%. Input material: blood, either unsorted or a sorted T cell fraction (not recorded which). The receptors here all came from a human donor who was either an allogeneic HSCT recipient or a stem cell or donor lymphocyte infusion donor (not recorded which). It is not recorded whose cells these are; they may come from a transplant donor. The CDR3 runs from the conserved cysteine through the conserved F or W. A row's size may be missing; if present it is once, few, many or a size class.

j_call v_call clone_size cdr3_aa
TRBJ2-5 TRBV9 NA CASNLQGNQETQYF
TRBJ1-1 TRBV6-5 NA CASKGQEAFF
TRBJ1-1 TRBV20-1 many CSADRNPEAFF
TRBJ1-4 TRBV5-6 NA CASSLVGAEGEKLFF
TRBJ1-5 TRBV12-3/TRBV12-4 many CASSLYENQPQHF
TRBJ2-5 TRBV12-3/TRBV12-4 many CASSSRGGQETQYF
TRBJ2-5 TRBV14 NA CASSQVGRPWETQYF
TRBJ2-1 TRBV7-3 NA CASSSPNSGARGNEQFF
TRBJ1-1 TRBV27 few CASSLKGLLYTEAFF
TRBJ2-7 TRBV5-1 many CASSLGTSGRASYEQYF
TRBJ2-3 TRBV29-1 few CSERDRTDTQYF
TRBJ2-7 TRBV18 few CASFRPGGNEQYF
TRBJ2-2 TRBV20-1 NA CSARDRDHTGELFF
TRBJ2-2 TRBV4-3 many CASSQVRGTGELFF
TRBJ2-3 TRBV29-1 NA CSARGAGTGGTDTQYF
TRBJ2-3 TRBV11-2 NA CASSLVGHPADTQYF
TRBJ2-5 TRBV20-1 few CSAGPLAGWEETQYF
TRBJ2-3 TRBV3-1 NA CASSRVSDTQYF
TRBJ2-3 TRBV12-3/TRBV12-4 many CASGLAGHTDTQYF
TRBJ1-1 TRBV3-1 NA CASTVSQNTEAFF
TRBJ2-2 TRBV11-2 few CASSRVQGAGELFF
TRBJ2-7 TRBV5-6 NA CASSLRTGKYEQYF
TRBJ1-1 TRBV30 few CAWSKGGSEAFF
TRBJ1-5 TRBV27 NA CASSPSGTGRQPQHF
TRBJ2-1 TRBV5-1 NA CASSPAGGLAGGESYNEQFF
TRBJ1-4 TRBV6-5 NA CASSYFNTETTNEKLFF
TRBJ2-2 TRBV12-5 few CASKPREGLKETGELFF
TRBJ2-7 TRBV4-1 few CASSQDKLRQFTYEQYF
TRBJ2-7 TRBV4-3 few CASSQDSRGTHSYEQYF
TRBJ1-5 TRBV12-3/TRBV12-4 NA CASSSGFRAPQHF
TRBJ2-1 TRBV15 NA CATSSRIFSSRGGSYNEQFF
TRBJ2-3 TRBV5-1 many CASSYADPAKDTQYF
TRBJ1-5 TRBV29-1 few CSVSLGTGASQPQHF
TRBJ1-2 TRBV2 few CASSGDRANYGYTF
TRBJ1-1 TRBV12-3/TRBV12-4 many CASSPQGLEAFF
TRBJ2-7 TRBV3-1 NA CASSQAGQFMYEQYF
TRBJ2-7 TRBV7-2 NA CAGGPGTFPYEQYF